Below, 2 T cell receptor beta chains from the same sample are listed, as sequenced in a study of cytomegalovirus exposure and HLA in healthy donors. The primer mix had 60 Vbeta and 13 Jbeta primers. Produced via immunoSEQ multiplex PCR; TCRdb's table is partial and in-frame only. The table lists 150,000 to 200,000 clones, around 78% of them singletons. The sequencing sample was made of PBMCs. The receptors were gathered from a man aged 25-45 years in good health and CMV-seronegative.

The chain recombines TRBV7-6 with TRBJ2-5; D is possibly TRBD2 (6 bases). The germline gives CDR1 SGHVS, CDR2 FNYEAQ. This CDR3 has 16 residues. V was shortened by 4 bases and J by 4 bases, with 19 bases between the two germline ends. CDR3 region: CASSSVWGDLGETQYF. As DNA, the CDR3 is TGTGCCAGCAGCTCCGTGTGGGGGGATTTAGGAGAGACCCAGTACTTC.

Comment on this clone: At one boundary the junction diverges from the germline segment, which might be a read error. CDR3 bases: TGTGCCAGCAGTGAACGCAGGGGGAATCAGCCCCAGCATTTT. Translated: CASSERRGNQPQHF. The V gene is TRBV10-3, the J gene TRBJ1-5, with TRBD1 identical over 7 bases. This CDR3 is built from 14 residues. Germline values: CDR1 ENHRY, CDR2 SYGVKD.